The 6 T cell receptor beta chains below all came from one sample that was sequenced in a study of blood T cell repertoires in COVID-19. TCRdb keeps only in-frame clones here, not all; method: immunoSEQ multiplex PCR. The profile covers 250,000 to 400,000 clones, with 89% appearing a single time and around 4.8% taken by the ten largest. Input material: PBMCs or T cells enriched from blood (not recorded which). These receptors were collected from a man in his sixties who had recovered from COVID-19.

J is TRBJ2-3 and V is TRBV19, with 8 bases aligning to TRBD2. The CDR3 consists of 17 residues. Unmatched junction bases numbered 14, after V lost 6 bases and J lost 3 bases. Germline CDR1 LNHDA, CDR2 SQIVND (reference sequence). This CDR3 is CASSLFGAGGITDTQYF. The CDR3 DNA follows: TGTGCCAGTAGCCTATTCGGGGCGGGAGGTATAACAGATACGCAGTATTTT.

The rearrangement links TRBV5-1 to TRBJ2-3, with 11 bases matching TRBD2. Germline V gene sequence: CDR1 SGHRS, CDR2 YFSETQ. This CDR3 spans 17 amino acids. The junction had 9 bases not matched to a gene; V was cut back by 1 base and J by 5 bases. The CDR3 loop reads CASSLQTSGTLVDTQYF. In nucleotides, the CDR3 is TGCGCCAGCAGCTTGCAGACTAGCGGGACTCTGGTAGATACGCAGTATTTT. Combining the CDR3 with reference TRBV5-1 and TRBJ2-3 gives the whole variable domain KAGVTQTPRYLIKTRGQQVTLSCSPISGHRSVSWYQQTPGQGLQFLFEYFSETQRNKGNFPGRFSGRQFSNSRSEMNVSTLELGDSALYLCASSLQTSGTLVDTQYFGPGTRLTVL.

The rearrangement links TRBV24-1 to TRBJ2-7; tentative D call: TRBD1 (6 bases). Germline V gene sequence: CDR1 KGHDR, CDR2 SFDVKD. There are 14 residues in the CDR3. Trimming cost V 4 bases and J 4 bases, with 13 bases left between them. The CDR3 DNA reads TGTGCCACCAGTGAAAGAGGACAGCAGTACGAGCAGTACTTC. Its protein product is CATSERGQQYEQYF.

The J gene is TRBJ1-5, the V gene TRBV27; D unresolved. TRBJ2-3 matches the DNA end more closely, so the J call is doubtful. The germline V gene has CDR1 MNHEY and CDR2 SMNVEV (reference sequence). The CDR3 covers 9 residues. CDR3 sequence: CASSFRQYF. In DNA form, the CDR3 reads TGTGCCAGCAGTTTCCGACAGTATTTT.

The V and J genes are TRBV5-1 and TRBJ2-1, with D possibly being TRBD2 (5 bases). Trimming cost V 0 bases and J 2 bases, with 12 bases left between them. The CDR3 extends over 16 amino acids. The germline gives CDR1 SGHRS, CDR2 YFSETQ. CDR3 region: CASSLGGVDAYNEQFF. In DNA, the CDR3 is TGCGCCAGCAGCTTGGGGGGAGTAGACGCCTACAATGAGCAGTTCTTC. Full variable domain (remainder filled in from reference TRBV5-1 and TRBJ2-1): KAGVTQTPRYLIKTRGQQVTLSCSPISGHRSVSWYQQTPGQGLQFLFEYFSETQRNKGNFPGRFSGRQFSNSRSEMNVSTLELGDSALYLCASSLGGVDAYNEQFFGPGTRLTVL.

The gene calls are TRBV4-2 and TRBJ1-4, with D possibly matching TRBD1 (5 bases). The CDR3 length is 15 residues. Germline values: CDR1 LGHNA, CDR2 YNFKEQ. V was trimmed by 0 bases and J by 8 bases, leaving 13 bases between them. The CDR3 here is CASSQDAGLREKLFF. In nucleotides, the CDR3 is TGTGCCAGCAGCCAAGATGCAGGGCTCCGCGAAAAACTGTTTTTT.